The 32 T cell receptor beta chains below all came from one sample that was sequenced in a study of regulatory and conventional T cells in RAG deficiency. Blood CD4+ CD25-high CD127-low regulatory T cells supplied the genomic DNA template. Generated by immunoSEQ multiplex PCR, the TCRdb table keeps only in-frame clones and is missing some. Among around 10,000 clones listed, 70% to 90% were seen once. These same records also appear under a second study, on regulatory T cells. That source reports: The primer mix had 52 TRBV and 13 TRBJ primers.

Sequencing was done on a sample of Tregs sorted from blood. Source of these receptors: a human donor in good health.

This clone was counted between two and nine times. V and J are TRBV19 and TRBJ1-3, with 8 nucleotides matching TRBD1. The CDR3 covers 15 residues. After removal of 4 bases from V and 3 bases from J, the junction contained 5 bases not matched to a gene. Looked up from germline, CDR1 is LNHDA and CDR2 is SQIVND (reference sequence). Written as DNA, the CDR3 is TGTGCCAGTAGTACTCAGGGGGCCATTGGAAACACCATATATTTT. Protein sequence: CASSTQGAIGNTIYF.

The chain employs TRBV30 and TRBJ2-2; 7 nucleotides align to TRBD2. Germline lookup yields CDR1 GTSNPN and CDR2 SVGIG (reference sequence). The CDR3 is made up of 11 amino acids. V dropped 8 bases and J dropped 6; count of bases not matched to a gene: 3. CDR3 nucleotide sequence: TGTGCCGGGCGGGAGCCCGGGGAGCTGTTTTTT. It encodes CAGREPGELFF.

In regard to this clone: The junction departs from germline at one end; a sequencing error may be responsible. The rearrangement uses TRBV7-8 and TRBJ2-5; 12 positions match TRBD1. The DNA end is more similar to TRBJ2-7, so the J call may be wrong. This CDR3 spans 16 amino acids. Germline values: CDR1 SGHVS, CDR2 FQNEAQ. As DNA, the CDR3 is TGCGCCAGCAGCTTGGAGGGACAGGGGGCTCATTACGAGCAGTACTTC. Its translation: CASSLEGQGAHYEQYF.

The chain is built from TRBV7-9 and TRBJ2-1; D is undetermined. This CDR3 region has 11 residues. Germline CDR1 is SEHNR and CDR2 is FQNEAQ (reference sequence). Trimming left V 8 bases short and J 1 base short, with 3 bases between. CDR3: CASQSYNEQFF. Written as DNA, the CDR3 is TGTGCCAGCCAATCCTACAATGAGCAGTTCTTC.

In its sample, this clone was seen once. The chain recombines TRBV7-3 with TRBJ2-7; tentative D call: TRBD1 (5 bases). Trimming removed 5 bases from V and 3 bases from J, with 11 bases in between. Germline V lookup: CDR1 SGHTA, CDR2 FQGTGA. This CDR3 spans 13 amino acids. CDR3 nucleotide sequence: TGTGCCAGCAGCCCAGGGAAGGGCTACGAGCAGTACTTC. The encoded protein is CASSPGKGYEQYF.

The chain employs TRBV2 and TRBJ2-3; D is unresolved. V was pared by 4 bases and J by 2 bases, with 13 bases between. This CDR3 has 15 residues. In germline, CDR1 is SNHLY, CDR2 FYNNEI. CDR3 in amino acids: CASSAIRAFTDTQYF. DNA of the CDR3: TGTGCCAGCAGTGCAATCCGAGCCTTCACAGATACGCAGTATTTT.

The chain joins TRBV25-1 to TRBJ2-5; TRBD2 might be the D (6 bases). The CDR3 length is 15 residues. Trimming shortened V by 0 bases and J by 5 bases, and 13 bases separated the two germline ends. Germline CDR1 reads MGHDK; CDR2 reads SYGVNS. DNA of the CDR3: TGTGCCAGCAGTGAATATAGCGGTTCTTCGGAGACCCAGTACTTC. Protein sequence: CASSEYSGSSETQYF.

The chain is built from TRBV4-2 and TRBJ2-2; 8 bases agree with TRBD2. This CDR3 has 18 residues. CDR1 and CDR2 (germline): LGHNA, YNFKEQ. The V segment lost 0 bases and the J segment 1 base; nucleotides outside the gene matches: 7. The CDR3 sequence is CASSQDRVAGGNTGELFF. In nucleotides, the CDR3 is TGTGCCAGCAGCCAAGACAGGGTGGCGGGAGGGAACACCGGGGAGCTGTTTTTT.

The chain employs TRBV11-3 and TRBJ1-1; no clear D gene. This CDR3 spans 12 amino acids. V gave up 10 bases and J gave up 1 base, with 10 bases separating them. CDR1 is SGHNT, CDR2 YENEEA, per germline. As DNA, the CDR3 is TGTGCCACTACTGGCCGGAACACTGAAGCTTTCTTT. Its translation: CATTGRNTEAFF.

This clone was counted once. The V and J genes are TRBV29-1 and TRBJ2-3; 7 nucleotides match TRBD1. With V trimmed by 7 bases and J by 7 bases, 8 bases remained unmatched. CDR1 and CDR2 (germline): SQVTM, ANQGSEA. The CDR3 covers 12 residues. Here the CDR3 DNA reads TGCAGCGCCTGGGACAGCCAGCATACGCAGTATTTT. This codes for CSAWDSQHTQYF.

The chain has TRBV28 and TRBJ2-2; TRBD1 aligns across 8 bases. The CDR3 consists of 16 residues. The germline V gene has CDR1 MDHEN and CDR2 SYDVKM. With 5 bases clipped from V and 5 bases from J, the junction kept 10 bases outside the gene matches. CDR3 residues: CASSPRTGKYTGELFF. CDR3 nucleotide sequence: TGTGCCAGCAGTCCCCGGACAGGGAAATATACCGGGGAGCTGTTTTTT.

The chain uses TRBV9 and TRBJ2-5; 7 bases agree with TRBD1. The CDR3 runs to 13 residues. The V segment lost 4 bases and the J segment 4 bases; nucleotides outside the gene matches: 4. Germline CDR1 and CDR2: SGDLS and YYNGEE. CDR3 sequence reads: CASSTGQAETQYF. The DNA for the CDR3 is TGTGCCAGCAGCACCGGACAGGCAGAGACCCAGTACTTC.

This clone has a handful of counts. The chain joins TRBV6-6 to TRBJ1-1; a possible D gene is TRBD1 (5 bases). The germline CDR1 and CDR2 sequences are MNHNY and SVGAGI (reference sequence). The CDR3 consists of 13 residues. Trimming shortened V by 5 bases and J by 11 bases, and 18 bases separated the two germline ends. CDR3 sequence reads: CASSPRTFGLAFF. The CDR3 nucleotides are TGTGCCAGCAGTCCCCGGACATTTGGTCTGGCTTTCTTT.

The rearrangement uses TRBV12-2 and TRBJ1-5; TRBD1 is the table's D call, not checked against the DNA. TRBV12-2 is a documented pseudogene. CDR3 length equals 14 residues. DNA for the CDR3: TGTGCAAGTCGGTCGGGACAGGTTAATCAGCCCCAGCATTTT. Protein product: CASRSGQVNQPQHF.

This clone has just a few counts. The chain is built from TRBV4-2 and TRBJ1-3; no firm D call. There are 17 residues in the CDR3. Germline V gives CDR1 LGHNA, CDR2 YNFKEQ. The germline V and J ends were trimmed by 0 bases and 0 bases, with 12 bases remaining between them. The CDR3 loop is CASSQEMTRSSGNTIYF. CDR3 nucleotides: TGTGCCAGCAGCCAAGAAATGACGCGCTCCTCTGGAAACACCATATATTTT.

This chain links TRBV30 with TRBJ1-3, with unresolved D. Germline-derived CDR1 and CDR2 are GTSNPN and SVGIG (reference sequence). There are 14 residues in the CDR3. Trimming pared 7 bases from V and 4 bases from J, leaving 17 bases between. The CDR3 bases are TGTGCCTCGGGATCCTTAATGGGAGGAAACACCATATATTTT. This translates into CASGSLMGGNTIYF.

The chain employs TRBV2 and TRBJ2-5, with 7 positions matching TRBD2. Germline values: CDR1 SNHLY, CDR2 FYNNEI. The CDR3 totals 15 residues. V was pared by 4 bases and J by 4 bases, with 9 bases of the junction left unmatched. The CDR3 loop is CASSGQAGVGETQYF. In DNA form, the CDR3 reads TGTGCCAGCAGTGGGCAGGCGGGAGTAGGAGAGACCCAGTACTTC.

V and J are TRBV7-2 and TRBJ1-2, with 10 bases aligning to TRBD1. Germline values: CDR1 SGHTA, CDR2 FQGNSA. V trimming: 5 bases; J trimming: 7 bases; junction bases outside the gene matches: 10. CDR3 size: 15 residues. The CDR3 DNA follows: TGTGCCAGCAGCATAACCGGGACAGGGGTTTCTGGCTACACCTTC. Its translation: CASSITGTGVSGYTF.

The chain joins TRBV4-1 to TRBJ1-2; 12 positions agree with TRBD1. This CDR3 has 17 residues. V dropped 0 bases and J dropped 4; count of bases not matched to a gene: 6. Looked up from germline, CDR1 is MGHRA and CDR2 is YSYEKL. CDR3 DNA: TGCGCCAGCAGCCAAGACCGGGACAGGGGGCCTCTCTATGGCTACACCTTC. Its translation: CASSQDRDRGPLYGYTF.

The chain carries TRBV11-2 and TRBJ2-7, with D perhaps matching TRBD1 (6 bases). The V end was cut by 5 bases, the J end by 3 bases, with 17 bases between. Germline V gene sequence: CDR1 SGHAT, CDR2 FQNNGV. The CDR3 runs to 15 residues. The chain's CDR3 is CASSTYRDKSYEQYF. As DNA, the CDR3 is TGTGCCAGCAGCACATACCGGGACAAGAGCTACGAGCAGTACTTC.

The V call is TRBV27, the J call TRBJ2-2, with 8 bases aligning to TRBD2. Germline CDR1 and CDR2: MNHEY and SMNVEV (reference sequence). Trimming removed 5 bases from V and 1 base from J; junction bases left unmatched: 12. This CDR3 region has 18 residues. The CDR3 DNA follows: TGTGCCAGCAGTCCAGGGCCGGGGGGGTTAAAGAACACCGGGGAGCTGTTTTTT. This gives the protein CASSPGPGGLKNTGELFF.

This rearrangement joins TRBV7-3 to TRBJ1-1, with a possible D match to TRBD1 (6 bases). V was shortened by 3 bases and J by 8 bases, with 16 bases between the two germline ends. This CDR3 has 14 residues. CDR1 is SGHTA and CDR2 is FQGTGA in the germline V gene. DNA of the CDR3: TGTGCCAGCAGCTTCTACCAACAGGGTACCGAAGCTTTCTTT. The encoded protein is CASSFYQQGTEAFF.

The chain carries TRBV2 and TRBJ1-1, with TRBD1 as a possible D gene (5 bases). There are 15 residues in the CDR3. Deletions cut 8 bases from V and 5 bases from J, with 21 bases between. Germline CDR1 reads SNHLY; CDR2 reads FYNNEI. CDR3 in amino acids: CASRKAELGGTEAFF. The CDR3 coding sequence is TGTGCCAGCCGGAAAGCCGAGCTGGGGGGGACTGAAGCTTTCTTT.

The chain links TRBV6-1 to TRBJ1-1; D gene unclear. The CDR3 is 14 amino acids. Trimming shortened V by 10 bases and J by 3 bases, and 18 bases separated the two germline ends. Germline CDR1 is MNHNS and CDR2 is SASEGT. CDR3 nucleotides: TGTGCCACCCTCGGTGGACCTCTGGACACTGAAGCTTTCTTT. Residues: CATLGGPLDTEAFF.

This chain links TRBV5-1 with TRBJ1-6, with D possibly matching TRBD1 (6 bases). The CDR3 has 14 amino acids. The V and J ends lost 4 bases and 5 bases respectively, with 10 bases between them. Germline V lookup: CDR1 SGHRS, CDR2 YFSETQ. The CDR3 protein is CASSVTGDNSPLHF. The CDR3 DNA sequence: TGCGCCAGCAGCGTGACAGGAGATAATTCACCCCTCCACTTT.

V usage is TRBV6-1 and J usage is TRBJ1-6; D might be TRBD1 (6 bases). Trimming removed 6 bases from V and 9 bases from J, with 12 bases in between. The CDR3 spans 13 residues. Germline V CDR1 and CDR2: MNHNS, SASEGT. CDR3: CASSLDRTSPLHF. CDR3 sequence (DNA): TGTGCCAGCAGCCTAGACAGGACTTCACCCCTCCACTTT.

The V gene is TRBV5-1, the J gene TRBJ2-1; 15 positions agree with TRBD2. V gave up 2 bases and J gave up 6 bases; unmatched junction bases: 12. The CDR3 has 19 residues. CDR1 is SGHRS, CDR2 YFSETQ, per germline. The chain's CDR3 is CASSLKPGLAGGEGNEQFF. The CDR3 DNA reads as TGCGCCAGCAGCTTAAAGCCGGGACTAGCGGGAGGAGAGGGCAATGAGCAGTTCTTC.

The rearrangement links TRBV6-1 to TRBJ1-1; possible D gene TRBD1, 6 bases. The CDR3 consists of 13 residues. The V gene lost 6 bases and the J gene lost 4 bases, with 12 bases spanning the gap. Germline loops: CDR1 MNHNS, CDR2 SASEGT. The CDR3 loop reads CASSRDMATEAFF. For the CDR3, the DNA is TGTGCCAGCAGCCGGGACATGGCCACTGAAGCTTTCTTT.

V and J are TRBV7-9 and TRBJ2-2, with D maybe TRBD2 (6 bases). This CDR3 has 17 residues. V lost 3 bases and J lost 1, with 15 bases in between. Germline V CDR1 and CDR2: SEHNR, FQNEAQ (reference sequence). CDR3 DNA sequence: TGTGCCAGCAGCTTCTTCCATGGGGGGTTGAACACCGGGGAGCTGTTTTTT. Amino acids: CASSFFHGGLNTGELFF.

As concerns this clone: Mismatch with germline at one junction end may stem from a read error. This chain connects TRBV2 to TRBJ2-5; D is possibly TRBD1 (6 bases). Germline loops: CDR1 SNHLY, CDR2 FYNNEI. This CDR3 comprises 14 residues. DNA for the CDR3: TGTGCCAGCAGCGAAGCGAGGGGGCAAGAGACCCAGTACTTC. Its translation: CASSEARGQETQYF.

This chain joins TRBV7-3 and TRBJ2-3; D uncertain. From germline, CDR1 is SGHTA and CDR2 FQGTGA. The V and J ends lost 5 bases and 0 bases respectively, with 12 bases between them. The CDR3 sequence is 15 residues long. The CDR3 here is CASSPRLSSTDTQYF. The CDR3 DNA follows: TGTGCCAGCAGCCCTAGACTCTCTAGCACAGATACGCAGTATTTT.

The gene calls are TRBV5-6 and TRBJ2-3; D unclear. The CDR3 extends over 13 amino acids. V gave up 2 bases and J gave up 0 bases, with 4 bases separating them. The germline CDR1 and CDR2 sequences are SGHDT and YYEEEE. The CDR3 DNA reads as TGTGCCAGCAGCTTTGTCAGCACAGATACGCAGTATTTT. Its translation is CASSFVSTDTQYF. The complete variable domain, with remaining parts taken from reference TRBV5-6 and TRBJ2-3, reads DAGVTQSPTHLIKTRGQQVTLRCSPKSGHDTVSWYQQALGQGPQFIFQYYEEEERQRGNFPDRFSGHQFPNYSSELNVNALLLGDSALYLCASSFVSTDTQYFGPGTRLTVL.